The rows below give T cell receptor beta chains drawn from one sample of a study of blood T cell repertoires in COVID-19. Produced via immunoSEQ multiplex PCR; TCRdb's table is partial and in-frame only. Here the sample spans some 390,000 clones, roughly 91% being singletons. Specimen: PBMCs or T cells enriched from blood (not recorded which). The origin of the receptors is a woman aged 25 to 45 who had recovered from COVID-19. The CDR3 runs from the conserved cysteine through the conserved F or W. Fields, in order: V gene, J gene, CDR3 length, D gene, clone size, CDR3 protein, CDR3 DNA. D genes are given only for firm matches. Some rows have no size entry. The others give once, few or many, or a class for an expanded clone.

TRBV11-2	TRBJ1-2	12	.	.	CASSLGRDGYTF	TGTGCCAGCAGCTTAGGTCGGGATGGCTACACCTTC
TRBV2	TRBJ2-5	13	.	.	CASSVRRQETQYF	TGTGCCAGCAGTGTAAGGCGGCAAGAGACCCAGTACTTC
TRBV28	TRBJ1-2	13	.	.	CASSLNRKNGYTF	TGTGCCAGCAGTTTAAACAGGAAAAATGGCTACACCTTC
TRBV7-9	TRBJ1-1	14	.	.	CASSLLAANTEAFF	TGTGCCAGCAGCTTACTAGCAGCGAACACTGAAGCTTTCTTT
TRBV3-1/TRBV3-2	TRBJ2-1	19	.	.	CASSQYPEVRTEKYNEQFF	TGTGCCAGCAGCCAATATCCCGAGGTAAGGACAGAAAAATACAATGAGCAGTTCTTC
TRBV7-4	TRBJ1-1	16	TRBD1	.	CASSPRDRGLNTEAFF	TGTGCCAGCAGCCCCCGGGACAGGGGGTTGAACACTGAAGCTTTCTTT
TRBV28	TRBJ2-3	15	TRBD2	.	CASSRSGKWSDTQYF	TGTGCCAGCAGCCGTAGCGGGAAATGGTCAGATACGCAGTATTTT
TRBV7-2	TRBJ1-5	18	.	.	CASSLGVRLGGSNQPQHF	TGTGCCAGCAGCTTAGGCGTACGGTTAGGAGGGTCTAATCAGCCCCAGCATTTT
TRBV30	TRBJ1-6	14	TRBD1	.	CAWRSGTVNSPLHF	TGTGCCTGGAGATCTGGGACAGTCAATTCACCCCTCCACTTT
TRBV14	TRBJ1-1	13	.	.	CASNLGRGTEAFF	TGTGCCAGCAATTTGGGCAGGGGTACTGAAGCTTTCTTT
TRBV4-1	TRBJ1-2	15	TRBD1	.	CASSSQTGATYGYTF	TGCGCCAGCAGCTCCCAGACAGGGGCGACCTATGGCTACACCTTC
TRBV11-2	TRBJ2-7	15	.	.	CASSLQTGRSYEQYF	TGTGCCAGCAGCTTACAGACAGGACGGTCCTACGAGCAGTACTTC
TRBV11-2	TRBJ2-3	19	.	.	CASSLDLRVPLIRTDTQYF	TGTGCCAGCAGCTTAGATCTCCGGGTACCTCTGATTAGGACAGATACGCAGTATTTT
TRBV3-1/TRBV3-2	TRBJ2-7	14	.	.	CASSQVQGNYEQYF	TGTGCCAGCAGCCAAGTTCAGGGGAACTACGAGCAGTACTTC
TRBV29-1	TRBJ1-2	13	.	once	CSVESGAGDGYTF	TGCAGCGTTGAAAGCGGGGCAGGGGACGGCTACACCTTC
TRBV6-5	TRBJ1-2	15	.	.	CASSPTPATRYGYTF	TGTGCCAGCAGTCCCACCCCCGCAACACGTTATGGCTACACCTTC
TRBV13	TRBJ2-4	15	TRBD2	.	CASSLGATSGGAGYF	TGTGCCAGCAGCTTAGGCGCGACTAGCGGGGGCGCAGGGTACTTC
TRBV4-3	TRBJ1-1	13	.	.	CASSQVKRSEAFF	TGCGCCAGCAGCCAAGTGAAACGGTCTGAAGCTTTCTTT
TRBV10-3	TRBJ1-4	15	TRBD1	.	CAISETSDRGEKLFF	TGTGCCATCAGTGAGACCTCGGACAGGGGGGAAAAACTGTTTTTT
TRBV9	TRBJ1-6	17	TRBD1	.	CASSPGGSGGFGSPLHF	TGTGCCAGCAGCCCAGGGGGCTCGGGCGGGTTTGGTTCACCCCTCCACTTT
TRBV5-5	TRBJ1-5	15	.	.	CASSSTSDSNQPQHF	TGTGCCAGCAGTTCGACATCCGATAGCAATCAGCCCCAGCATTTT
TRBV10-3	TRBJ1-1	16	.	.	CAISESETSGNTEAFF	TGTGCCATCAGTGAGTCAGAAACATCGGGGAACACTGAAGCTTTCTTT
TRBV7-2	TRBJ2-7	17	TRBD2	.	CASWGARTSGYSYEQYF	TGTGCCAGCTGGGGAGCTAGGACTAGCGGGTACTCCTACGAGCAGTACTTC
TRBV7-3	TRBJ2-1	16	TRBD2	.	CASSLVAGVPYNEQFF	TGTGCCAGCAGCTTAGTGGCGGGAGTTCCCTACAATGAGCAGTTCTTC
TRBV4-3	TRBJ1-2	16	TRBD1	.	CASSQTQGRYFYGYTF	TGCGCCAGCAGCCAAACACAGGGGCGTTACTTCTATGGCTACACCTTC
TRBV7-2	TRBJ1-2	15	.	.	CASSSSRGRNYGYTF	TGTGCCAGCAGCTCCTCCAGGGGACGGAACTATGGCTACACCTTC
TRBV20-1	TRBJ1-4	16	TRBD1	.	CSASYGTVATNEKLFF	TGCAGTGCTAGTTACGGGACAGTAGCAACTAATGAAAAACTGTTTTTT
TRBV2	TRBJ2-7	14	.	.	CASSDFLGGYEQYF	TGTGCCAGCAGTGACTTTTTGGGAGGCTACGAGCAGTACTTC
TRBV30	TRBJ1-1	16	.	.	CAWSAGDGGLNTEAFF	TGTGCCTGGAGCGCCGGCGACGGGGGATTGAACACTGAAGCTTTCTTT
TRBV30	TRBJ2-7	14	TRBD2	.	CAWSVGRGWVEQYF	TGTGCCTGGAGTGTAGGGAGGGGATGGGTTGAGCAGTACTTC
TRBV19	TRBJ2-1	14	.	few	CASSIVGSLNEQFF	TGTGCCAGTAGTATAGTGGGTAGCCTAAATGAGCAGTTCTTC
TRBV5-6	TRBJ1-6	14	.	.	CASRLMSLNSPLHF	TGTGCCTCCAGATTGATGTCTCTTAATTCACCCCTCCACTTT
TRBV12-3/TRBV12-4	TRBJ2-7	11	.	.	CASSLNYEQYF	TGTGCCAGCAGTCTTAACTACGAGCAGTACTTC